This entry concerns a single T cell receptor (beta chain). The target antigen is unknown. Libraries were made from TCR beta cDNA, and they carried unique molecular identifiers. TCRdb itself ran the PCR reads through MiXCR, one entry per CDR3 protein. The table lists about 160,000 distinct CDR3 sequences, 36% of them singletons. The CDR3 has 14 amino acids. Germline V CDR1 and CDR2: SGDLS, YYNGEE. The V gene lost 0 bases and the J gene lost 1 base, with 7 bases spanning the gap. The data are from a study of post-analysis software for immune sequencing data. General study points: Controls had lower frequencies than patients of five or six TRBV segments, which included TRBV5-6, TRBV5-1 and TRBV20-1.

This TCR came from a girl aged 10-17 years with multiple sclerosis. This specimen consisted of blood, obtained after autologous hematopoietic stem cell transplantation. J is TRBJ2-5 and V is TRBV9; no clear D. CDR3 nucleotides: TGTGCCAGCAGCGTAGGCGGCGTCCAAGAGACCCAGTACTTC. It codes for CASSVGGVQETQYF.